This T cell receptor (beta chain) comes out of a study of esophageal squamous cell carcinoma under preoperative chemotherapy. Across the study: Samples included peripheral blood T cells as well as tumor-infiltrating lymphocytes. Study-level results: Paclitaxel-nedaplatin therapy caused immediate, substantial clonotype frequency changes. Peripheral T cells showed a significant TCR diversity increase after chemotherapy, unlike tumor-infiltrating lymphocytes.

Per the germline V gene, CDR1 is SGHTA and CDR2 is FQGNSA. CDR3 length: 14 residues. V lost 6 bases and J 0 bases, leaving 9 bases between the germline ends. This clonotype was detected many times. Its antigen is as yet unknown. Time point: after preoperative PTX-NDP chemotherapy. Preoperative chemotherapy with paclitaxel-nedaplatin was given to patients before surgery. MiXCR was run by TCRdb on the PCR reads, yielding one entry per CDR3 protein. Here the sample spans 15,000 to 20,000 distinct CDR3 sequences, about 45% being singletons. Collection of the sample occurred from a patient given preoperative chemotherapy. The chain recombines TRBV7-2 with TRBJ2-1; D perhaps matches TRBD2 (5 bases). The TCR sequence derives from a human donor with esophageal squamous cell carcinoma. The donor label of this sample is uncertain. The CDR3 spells CASSSDRSYNEQFF. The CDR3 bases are TGTGCCAGCAGTAGCGATCGCTCCTACAATGAGCAGTTCTTC.